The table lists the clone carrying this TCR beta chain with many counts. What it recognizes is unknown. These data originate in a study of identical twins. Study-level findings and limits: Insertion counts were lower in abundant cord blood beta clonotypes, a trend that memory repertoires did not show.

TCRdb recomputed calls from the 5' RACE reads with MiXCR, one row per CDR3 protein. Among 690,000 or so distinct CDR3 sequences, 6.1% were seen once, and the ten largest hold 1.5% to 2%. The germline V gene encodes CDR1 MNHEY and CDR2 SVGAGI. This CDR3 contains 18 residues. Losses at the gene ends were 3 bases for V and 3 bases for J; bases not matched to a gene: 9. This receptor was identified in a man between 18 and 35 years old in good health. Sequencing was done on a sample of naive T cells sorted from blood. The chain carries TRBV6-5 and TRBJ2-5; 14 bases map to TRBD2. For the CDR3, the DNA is TGTGCCAGCAGTTATCTTCCGGGACTAGCGGGAGTGAAAGAGACCCAGTACTTC. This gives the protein CASSYLPGLAGVKETQYF.